This T cell receptor (beta chain) was captured by sequencing in a study of blood T cell repertoires in COVID-19. In the source study's methods: Amplified reference gene primers provided the basis for estimating nucleated cell counts. Clones were sequenced by immunoSEQ multiplex PCR, and TCRdb holds only the in-frame ones, with some missing. The DNA gave D and trimming, while V, J and clone size come from that table. The sample has fewer than 120,000 clones, about 85% seen once. The germline V and J ends were trimmed by 0 bases and 3 bases, with 8 bases remaining between them. The germline CDR1 and CDR2 sequences are SGHTA and FQGNSA. CDR3 length equals 14 residues.

This chain connects TRBV7-2 to TRBJ1-1, with D possibly TRBD1 on 5 matching bases. What was sequenced was peripheral blood. The sequence derives from a human donor in a cohort sampled during active COVID-19. The CDR3 coding sequence is TGTGCCAGCAGCTTAGCAGGGGACTACACTGAAGCTTTCTTT. It translates to CASSLAGDYTEAFF.